Here is one T cell receptor (beta chain) with its context. As yet, its antigen is unknown. The data stem from a study of OX40 agonist ivuxolimab in advanced cancers. Study-wide results and caveats: Both CD4+ and CD8+ T cell populations in blood had undergone clonal expansion by week 6 at 0.1 to 3.0 mg/kg.

Sequencing was performed with immunoSEQ multiplex PCR; in TCRdb, only in-frame clones are kept and a portion is missing. This sample has around 150,000 clones, with approximately 94% found just once. The receptor comes from an adult with an advanced solid tumor such as melanoma, head and neck, liver or kidney cancer. The source material was CD4+ or CD8+ T cells sorted from blood, sampled in a trial of the OX40 agonist ivuxolimab.

The DNA of the CDR3 is TGTGCCATCAGCATGGGACAGGGGTCGTCCTACGAGCAGTACTTC. This translates into CAISMGQGSSYEQYF. The chain joins TRBV10-3 to TRBJ2-7; 10 nucleotides line up with TRBD1. CDR1 is ENHRY and CDR2 is SYGVKD in the germline V gene. Trimming took 6 bases from V and 1 from J; bases not matched to a gene: 6. This CDR3 has 15 amino acids.